The 7 T cell receptor beta chains below were found in one sample sequenced in a study of T cell repertoires in cytomegalovirus infection. TCRdb called the reads again in MiXCR, with one record for every CDR3 protein. The sample yields some 700,000 distinct CDR3 sequences, roughly a third seen once. Sequenced input: PBMCs. The source is a human donor in good health (CMV status not recorded). Some clones in this sample may be carry-over from other donors' samples.

This clonotype has a count of ten or more. This chain connects TRBV4-1 to TRBJ2-1; no definite D call. The CDR3 totals 14 residues. Germline CDR1 reads MGHRA; CDR2 reads YSYEKL. V gave up 1 base and J gave up 5 bases, with 9 bases separating them. The CDR3, as DNA: TGCGCCAGCAGCCAAGTCTACCCCGACAATGAGCAGTTCTTC. This encodes CASSQVYPDNEQFF.

Of note for this clonotype: A clone one base away is much larger, so this may be a read error. The chain is built from TRBV7-3 and TRBJ1-1; TRBD1 might be the D (6 bases). The CDR3 runs 14 residues. The V end lost 2 bases, the J end lost 4 bases, and 11 bases lay between the germline ends. Per germline, CDR1 SGHTA and CDR2 FQGTGA. The CDR3 region has the DNA TGTGCCAGCAGCTTACAGGGGAGGAGCACTGAAGCTTTCTTT. It is translated as CASSLQGRSTEAFF.

The chain uses TRBV29-1 and TRBJ1-1; D gene unclear. There are 14 residues in the CDR3. V gave up 5 bases and J gave up 2 bases, with 15 bases separating them. The germline V gene encodes CDR1 SQVTM and CDR2 ANQGSEA. CDR3 nucleotides: TGCAGCGTTCATAGGTTCCAATTTAACACTGAAGCTTTCTTT. Its translation is CSVHRFQFNTEAFF.

The V call is TRBV11-2, the J call TRBJ1-2, with a weak D call TRBD1 (6 bases). V was shortened by 5 bases and J by 4 bases, with 17 bases between the two germline ends. The CDR3 sequence is 15 residues long. CDR1 and CDR2 from the germline V gene are SGHAT and FQNNGV. The CDR3 DNA is TGTGCCAGCAGCCCATCGGACAGCCATATCTATGGCTACACCTTC. It codes for CASSPSDSHIYGYTF.

In this sample, this clonotype turned up a few times. The chain employs TRBV29-1 and TRBJ1-1; no clear D. The germline gives CDR1 SQVTM, CDR2 ANQGSEA. Trimming took off 3 bases at V and 1 base at J, with 9 bases between the two ends. This CDR3 region has 13 residues. CDR3 in DNA: TGCAGCGTTGATGTCTCGGGGAACACTGAAGCTTTCTTT. Translation gives CSVDVSGNTEAFF.

The CDR3 is CSVPRGGGSYNEQFF. For the CDR3, the DNA is TGCAGCGTCCCCAGGGGGGGGGGCTCCTACAATGAGCAGTTCTTC. The V gene is TRBV29-1, the J gene TRBJ2-1; tentatively, D is TRBD1 or TRBD2 (7 bases each). V lost 6 bases and J 0 bases, leaving 15 bases between the germline ends. CDR1 is SQVTM and CDR2 is ANQGSEA in the germline V gene. This CDR3 region has 15 residues.

This clonotype was counted a few times. The chain employs TRBV28 and TRBJ2-1; perhaps TRBD1 as D (6 bases). V lost 6 bases, J lost 6 bases, and 24 bases lay in between. Looked up from germline, CDR1 is MDHEN and CDR2 is SYDVKM. This CDR3 has 17 residues. CDR3 bases: TGTGCCAGCAGCCTCAGATCTTGGGGGCGGTTTACCAATGAGCAGTTCTTC. Translated: CASSLRSWGRFTNEQFF.